This T cell receptor (beta chain) is drawn from a study of blood T cells in healthy people across ages. General study results and limits: Unsorted PBMCs blocked a conclusive comparison of naive and antigen-experienced cells. While age rose, TCR beta diversity per million T cells dropped in a roughly linear way.

CDR3 length equals 13 residues. Germline V lookup: CDR1 SEHNR, CDR2 FQNEAQ (reference sequence). V was clipped by 1 base and J by 7 bases, with 11 bases between them. Primers used in a second PCR of about 6 to 11 cycles were a sample-barcoded 5' primer and a J-beta primer mix. TCRdb used MiXCR to reprocess the 5' RACE reads, holding one entry per CDR3 protein. This sample carries 1,500,000 or so distinct CDR3 sequences, approximately 60% of them seen once, and the ten largest clones take about 6.7%. Only a few counts were recorded for this clonotype. Its specificity is not known. The sample taken for sequencing was blood. The TCR was taken from a man younger than 35 in good health. The chain joins TRBV7-9 to TRBJ2-7; D is ambiguous. The CDR3 sequence is CASSLGPDLEQYF. Here the CDR3 DNA reads TGTGCCAGCAGCTTAGGCCCCGACTTGGAGCAGTACTTC.